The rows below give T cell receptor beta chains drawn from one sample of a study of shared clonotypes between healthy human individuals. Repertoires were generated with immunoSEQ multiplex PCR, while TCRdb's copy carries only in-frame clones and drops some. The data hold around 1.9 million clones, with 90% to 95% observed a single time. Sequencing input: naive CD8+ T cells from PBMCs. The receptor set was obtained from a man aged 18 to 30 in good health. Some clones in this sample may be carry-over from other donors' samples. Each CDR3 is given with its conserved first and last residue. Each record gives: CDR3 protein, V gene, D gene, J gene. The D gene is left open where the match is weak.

CDR3aa: CASSLFLGYEQYF; v_gene: TRBV7-7; d_gene: NA; j_gene: TRBJ2-7
CDR3aa: CASSPRTQETQYF; v_gene: TRBV19; d_gene: NA; j_gene: TRBJ2-5
CDR3aa: CASSPVLQGASYEQYF; v_gene: TRBV18; d_gene: TRBD1; j_gene: TRBJ2-7
CDR3aa: CATSRDLDTIYEQYF; v_gene: TRBV15; d_gene: NA; j_gene: TRBJ2-7
CDR3aa: CASSDTPQGQRDEKLFF; v_gene: TRBV6-1; d_gene: TRBD1; j_gene: TRBJ1-4
CDR3aa: CASSPSVEAHPFF; v_gene: TRBV6-5; d_gene: NA; j_gene: TRBJ2-1
CDR3aa: CASSLSPLAGGSTDTQYF; v_gene: TRBV9; d_gene: TRBD2; j_gene: TRBJ2-3
CDR3aa: CSVDPRGGEAFF; v_gene: TRBV29-1; d_gene: NA; j_gene: TRBJ1-1
CDR3aa: CASSANVSPHYTDTQYF; v_gene: TRBV9; d_gene: NA; j_gene: TRBJ2-3
CDR3aa: CAWSVSVARYYGYTF; v_gene: TRBV30; d_gene: NA; j_gene: TRBJ1-2
CDR3aa: CASSFASGGMDYGYTF; v_gene: TRBV28; d_gene: NA; j_gene: TRBJ1-2
CDR3aa: CASSQEPGQGSTDTQYF; v_gene: TRBV4-3; d_gene: TRBD1; j_gene: TRBJ2-3
CDR3aa: CASGQSRGGKSSPDTQYF; v_gene: TRBV5-1; d_gene: NA; j_gene: TRBJ2-3
CDR3aa: CSVEGVANYEQYF; v_gene: TRBV29-1; d_gene: NA; j_gene: TRBJ2-7
CDR3aa: CASSWGAGNEQFF; v_gene: TRBV19; d_gene: NA; j_gene: TRBJ2-1
CDR3aa: CAISEDRVDQPQHF; v_gene: TRBV10-3; d_gene: TRBD1; j_gene: TRBJ1-5
CDR3aa: CASSVSKEGNTDTQYF; v_gene: TRBV9; d_gene: NA; j_gene: TRBJ2-3
CDR3aa: CASSPTTGVLYNEQFF; v_gene: TRBV9; d_gene: NA; j_gene: TRBJ2-1
CDR3aa: CASSLNPPQASSNQPQHF; v_gene: TRBV27; d_gene: NA; j_gene: TRBJ1-5
CDR3aa: CASSSPVYSYEQYF; v_gene: TRBV27; d_gene: NA; j_gene: TRBJ2-7
CDR3aa: CASGRGDTQYF; v_gene: TRBV7-9; d_gene: TRBD2; j_gene: TRBJ2-3
CDR3aa: CASSSEDGIYNEQFF; v_gene: TRBV5-1; d_gene: NA; j_gene: TRBJ2-1
CDR3aa: CASSPSSDRKTFNYGYTF; v_gene: TRBV6-9; d_gene: TRBD1; j_gene: TRBJ1-2
CDR3aa: CASSIDLRGTYYGYTF; v_gene: TRBV19; d_gene: NA; j_gene: TRBJ1-2
CDR3aa: CASSASTGTDEQYF; v_gene: TRBV7-6; d_gene: NA; j_gene: TRBJ2-7
CDR3aa: CASSFGQGNYGYTF; v_gene: TRBV27; d_gene: NA; j_gene: TRBJ1-2
CDR3aa: CASSEFRSSRYEQYF; v_gene: TRBV2; d_gene: NA; j_gene: TRBJ2-7
CDR3aa: CASSQSRQGGTGELFF; v_gene: TRBV16; d_gene: NA; j_gene: TRBJ2-2
CDR3aa: CASSRSQGRQETQYF; v_gene: TRBV5-1; d_gene: NA; j_gene: TRBJ2-5
CDR3aa: CASSHGLGGTDTQYF; v_gene: TRBV5-4; d_gene: TRBD2; j_gene: TRBJ2-3
CDR3aa: CAINGGAGYTF; v_gene: TRBV10-3; d_gene: NA; j_gene: TRBJ1-2
CDR3aa: CASSARARGNEQFF; v_gene: TRBV5-4; d_gene: NA; j_gene: TRBJ2-1
CDR3aa: CASSWALAGGTDTQYF; v_gene: TRBV5-4; d_gene: TRBD2; j_gene: TRBJ2-3
CDR3aa: CASRPLGGDRANYGYTF; v_gene: TRBV4-1; d_gene: NA; j_gene: TRBJ1-2
CDR3aa: CASSSLSELNTEAFF; v_gene: TRBV28; d_gene: NA; j_gene: TRBJ1-1
CDR3aa: CASSVWDTNQPQHF; v_gene: TRBV9; d_gene: NA; j_gene: TRBJ1-5
CDR3aa: CASSPGGAQPQHF; v_gene: TRBV11-2; d_gene: NA; j_gene: TRBJ1-5
CDR3aa: CASGTSDEQFF; v_gene: TRBV27; d_gene: NA; j_gene: TRBJ2-1
CDR3aa: CASSPTIAVDYEQYF; v_gene: TRBV28; d_gene: NA; j_gene: TRBJ2-7
CDR3aa: CASSLAGGRNEQFF; v_gene: TRBV28; d_gene: TRBD2; j_gene: TRBJ2-1
CDR3aa: CASSWKRENYNEQFF; v_gene: TRBV5-4; d_gene: NA; j_gene: TRBJ2-1
CDR3aa: CASSPWTASTDTQYF; v_gene: TRBV27; d_gene: NA; j_gene: TRBJ2-3
CDR3aa: CASSQDFQGEYNEQFF; v_gene: TRBV4-3; d_gene: TRBD1; j_gene: TRBJ2-1
CDR3aa: CASSYSVGQEETQYF; v_gene: TRBV6-6; d_gene: NA; j_gene: TRBJ2-5
CDR3aa: CASSLEPRGQRNSYTF; v_gene: TRBV28; d_gene: NA; j_gene: TRBJ1-2
CDR3aa: CASSYSHGYEKLFF; v_gene: TRBV6-5; d_gene: NA; j_gene: TRBJ1-4
CDR3aa: CASSPDRRSEAFF; v_gene: TRBV6-4; d_gene: TRBD1; j_gene: TRBJ1-1
CDR3aa: CASSIDGGTYSNQPQHF; v_gene: TRBV19; d_gene: NA; j_gene: TRBJ1-5
CDR3aa: CASSLDRNSYEQYF; v_gene: TRBV5-8; d_gene: NA; j_gene: TRBJ2-7
CDR3aa: CASSLGPREQFF; v_gene: TRBV27; d_gene: NA; j_gene: TRBJ2-1
CDR3aa: CATRPGLPTGELFF; v_gene: TRBV15; d_gene: NA; j_gene: TRBJ2-2
CDR3aa: CASSDVDRGGGYTF; v_gene: TRBV2; d_gene: TRBD1; j_gene: TRBJ1-2